This record concerns one T cell receptor beta chain sequence. Its antigen is unknown. The CDR3 covers 17 residues. The V end lost 6 bases, the J end lost 0 bases, and 21 bases lay between the germline ends. Germline V lookup: CDR1 DFQATT, CDR2 SNEGSKA (reference sequence). This sample is part of a study of CD8 T cells in Susac syndrome. Study-level information: There were Susac syndrome patients who were therapy-naive at blood draw, others on corticosteroids, and others on intravenous immunoglobulin alone. Study-level findings and limits: Repertoires of Susac syndrome CD4+ T cells lacked clonal expansion.

Sequencing targeted TCR beta in blood CD8+ and CD4+ T cells. Reverse transcription used roughly 0.45 to 1 ug RNA and random hexamers. The immunoSEQ assay covered 54 Vbeta and 13 Jbeta segments for CDR3. Using its own MiXCR run on the immunoSEQ multiplex PCR reads, TCRdb lists one record per CDR3 protein. The sample includes some 200,000 distinct CDR3 sequences, 91% of them seen just once. The sample was CD4+ T cells from PBMCs. The clonotype originates from a human donor with Susac syndrome. This rearrangement joins TRBV20-1 to TRBJ1-3; TRBD1 might be the D (5 bases). CDR3 loop: CSASTEGLTASGNTIYF. DNA for the CDR3: TGCAGTGCATCGACGGAGGGACTGACCGCCTCTGGAAACACCATATATTTT.